This TCR beta chain was found in a study of blood T cell repertoires in COVID-19. Trimming took 3 bases from V and 4 from J, leaving 15 bases between them. This CDR3 has 15 amino acids. Germline CDR1 is KGHSH and CDR2 is LQKENI. Repertoires were generated with immunoSEQ multiplex PCR, while TCRdb's copy carries only in-frame clones and drops some. Altogether around 130,000 clones are present, approximately 84% being singletons, with the ten largest covering around 13%. This chain joins TRBV18 and TRBJ1-1, with D possibly matching TRBD1 (5 bases). Sequenced input: peripheral blood. This TCR was sampled from a woman between 25 and 40 years old who had recovered from COVID-19. CDR3 sequence reads: CASSPLRGDGTEAFF. DNA of the CDR3: TGTGCCAGCTCACCCCTTCGCGGGGACGGCACTGAAGCTTTCTTT.